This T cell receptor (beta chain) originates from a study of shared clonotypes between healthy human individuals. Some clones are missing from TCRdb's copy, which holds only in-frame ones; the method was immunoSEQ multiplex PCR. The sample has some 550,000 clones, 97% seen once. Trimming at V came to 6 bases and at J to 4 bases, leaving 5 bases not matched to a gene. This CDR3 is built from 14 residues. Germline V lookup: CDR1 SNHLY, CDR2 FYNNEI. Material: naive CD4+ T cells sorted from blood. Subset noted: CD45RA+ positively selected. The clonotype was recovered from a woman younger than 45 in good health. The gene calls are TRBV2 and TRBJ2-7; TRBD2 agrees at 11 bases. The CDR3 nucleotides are TGTGCCAGCAGCCCCACTAGCGGGAGATACGAGCAGTACTTC. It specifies CASSPTSGRYEQYF.